The 13 T cell receptor beta chains below come from one sample, sequenced in a study of vaccination and CD4 T cells after COVID-19. Their antigens remain unidentified. Sequencing of cultured CD4+ T cell DNA used the Oncomine TCR Beta short-read assay. A single record per CDR3 protein comes from TCRdb applying MiXCR to the PCR reads. The sample includes under 20,000 distinct CDR3 sequences, approximately 26% of them seen just once. Treatment given: roughly 10-day PBMC culture with coronavirus spike peptide pools or control peptides (ViraFEST assay). Sequenced material: cultured CD4+ T cells from blood. These receptors all stem from a human donor with COVID-19.

This clonotype was seen more than once but under ten times. The chain is built from TRBV7-2 and TRBJ2-7; D is unresolved. V was trimmed by 5 bases and J by 4 bases, leaving 15 bases between them. The CDR3 has 14 residues. Germline V gene data show CDR1 as SGHTA and CDR2 as FQGNSA. Written as DNA, the CDR3 is TGTGCCAGCAGCGGACGGCTGACGGCGTACGAGCAGTACTTC. Protein sequence: CASSGRLTAYEQYF.

This clonotype has a handful of counts. This chain joins TRBV28 and TRBJ1-5; 8 nucleotides agree with TRBD1. Trimming took 3 bases from V and 0 from J; bases not matched to a gene: 4. CDR1 and CDR2 from the germline V gene are MDHEN and SYDVKM. This CDR3 is 16 amino acids long. CDR3 sequence reads: CASSLGQAYSNQPQHF. The DNA for the CDR3 is TGTGCCAGCAGTTTGGGACAGGCTTATAGCAATCAGCCCCAGCATTTT. The complete variable domain, with remaining parts taken from reference TRBV28 and TRBJ1-5, reads DVKVTQSSRYLVKRTGEKVFLECVQDMDHENMFWYRQDPGLGLRLIYFSYDVKMKEKGDIPEGYSVSREKKERFSLILESASTNQTSMYLCASSLGQAYSNQPQHFGDGTRLSIL.

The chain employs TRBV19 and TRBJ1-3; tentative D call: TRBD1 (6 bases). CDR1 and CDR2 (germline): LNHDA, SQIVND (reference sequence). This CDR3 contains 15 residues. V was pared by 6 bases and J by 0 bases, with 12 bases between. CDR3 amino acids: CASSGQSSSGNTIYF. Written as DNA, the CDR3 is TGTGCCAGTAGCGGACAGAGCAGCTCTGGAAACACCATATATTTT.

By share of the sample, this clonotype is medium-sized. This rearrangement joins TRBV6-1 to TRBJ1-6; no clear D. V shed 1 base and J shed 5 bases, with 15 bases lying between them. Germline CDR1 is MNHNS and CDR2 is SASEGT. This CDR3 has 17 residues. CDR3 DNA: TGTGCCAGCAGTGAAGATGCGTGGGTGGGAGATAATTCACCCCTCCACTTT. It specifies CASSEDAWVGDNSPLHF.

The chain is built from TRBV10-3 and TRBJ1-5; D might be TRBD1 (6 bases). Germline V CDR1 and CDR2: ENHRY, SYGVKD. The CDR3 has 13 amino acids. The V end lost 4 bases, the J end lost 4 bases, and 8 bases lay between the germline ends. The CDR3 here is CAISGQGNQPQHF. CDR3 bases: TGTGCCATCAGTGGCCAGGGGAATCAGCCCCAGCATTTT.

This clonotype was observed a few times. The CDR3 loop reads CASSRASGGYEQYF. In nucleotides, the CDR3 is TGTGCCAGCTCACGTGCTAGCGGGGGCTACGAGCAGTACTTC. This chain uses TRBV18 with TRBJ2-7, with 10 bases identical to TRBD2. The trim removed 4 bases at V and 3 bases at J, leaving 3 bases unmatched. The V gene's germline CDR1 is KGHSH and CDR2 LQKENI. The CDR3 has 14 residues.

This clonotype was counted between two and nine times. The chain has TRBV19 and TRBJ2-5; D tentatively reads TRBD1 or TRBD2 (5 bases each). V was clipped by 5 bases and J by 1 base, with 14 bases between them. Germline V gene sequence: CDR1 LNHDA, CDR2 SQIVND (reference sequence). The CDR3 is 15 residues long. CDR3 DNA sequence: TGTGCCAGTAGTGTGCAGGTGGGGGTCCAAGAGACCCAGTACTTC. Its protein is CASSVQVGVQETQYF.

This chain links TRBV18 with TRBJ2-3, with TRBD1 matching over 10 bases. This CDR3 has 15 amino acids. V dropped 5 bases and J dropped 5; count of bases not matched to a gene: 7. The germline gives CDR1 KGHSH, CDR2 LQKENI. CDR3 loop: CASSSRTGGGDTQYF. CDR3 DNA: TGTGCCAGCTCATCCCGGACAGGGGGGGGAGATACGCAGTATTTT.

This clonotype was detected a few times. The V gene is TRBV12-3 or TRBV12-4, the J gene TRBJ2-3, with a weak D call TRBD2 (5 bases). The CDR3 length is 13 residues. The ends were cut back, 5 bases at V and 5 bases at J, with 11 bases in the middle. This CDR3 reads CASSPRDRDTQYF. The CDR3 DNA sequence: TGTGCCAGCAGTCCCCGGGATAGAGATACGCAGTATTTT.

The sample holds a few counts of this clonotype. This chain connects TRBV20-1 to TRBJ2-3; D might be TRBD2 (6 bases). This CDR3 spans 16 amino acids. V dropped 5 bases and J dropped 5 bases, with 23 bases sitting between them. Germline V gives CDR1 DFQATT, CDR2 SNEGSKA (reference sequence). CDR3 region: CSAFRFEDYALDTQYF. The CDR3 region has the DNA TGCAGTGCTTTCCGATTTGAGGACTACGCGTTAGATACGCAGTATTTT.

The sample holds a few counts of this clonotype. The chain recombines TRBV19 with TRBJ1-5; D ambiguous. The CDR3 consists of 16 residues. The germline V gene has CDR1 LNHDA and CDR2 SQIVND (reference sequence). Deletions cut 1 base from V and 1 base from J, with 11 bases between. CDR3 nucleotide sequence: TGTGCCAGTAGTATAGGTCCCAGTATAAGCAATCAGCCCCAGCATTTT. It encodes CASSIGPSISNQPQHF.

A few counts support this clonotype. The chain employs TRBV20-1 and TRBJ1-2, with D possibly TRBD1 on 5 matching bases. V was shortened by 0 bases and J by 3 bases, with 11 bases between the two germline ends. The germline CDR1 and CDR2 sequences are DFQATT and SNEGSKA (reference sequence). The CDR3 is made up of 14 amino acids. This chain's CDR3 is CSARDLLQDYGYTF. The CDR3 nucleotides are TGCAGTGCTAGAGATCTTTTACAGGACTATGGCTACACCTTC.

In its sample, this clonotype was seen a few times. This chain uses TRBV15 with TRBJ2-2, with TRBD1 matching 7 bases. CDR3 length: 18 amino acids. With V trimmed by 0 bases and J by 0 bases, 7 bases remained unmatched. Germline CDR1 reads LNHNV; CDR2 reads YYDKDF (reference sequence). CDR3 region: CATSRELTDRSNTGELFF. The DNA of the CDR3 is TGTGCCACCAGCAGAGAATTGACGGACAGGTCGAACACCGGGGAGCTGTTTTTT.